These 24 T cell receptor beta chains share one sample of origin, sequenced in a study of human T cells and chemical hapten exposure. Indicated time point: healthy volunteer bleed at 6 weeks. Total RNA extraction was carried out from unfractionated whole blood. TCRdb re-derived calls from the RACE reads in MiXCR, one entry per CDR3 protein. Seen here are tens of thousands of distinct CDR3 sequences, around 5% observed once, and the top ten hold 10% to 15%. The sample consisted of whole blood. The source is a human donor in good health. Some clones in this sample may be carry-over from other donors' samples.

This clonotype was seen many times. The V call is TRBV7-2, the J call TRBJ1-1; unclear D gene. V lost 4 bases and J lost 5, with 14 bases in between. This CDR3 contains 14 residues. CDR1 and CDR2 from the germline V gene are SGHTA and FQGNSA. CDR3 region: CASSSIKVGTEAFF. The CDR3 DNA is TGTGCCAGCAGCTCGATAAAGGTGGGGACTGAAGCTTTCTTT. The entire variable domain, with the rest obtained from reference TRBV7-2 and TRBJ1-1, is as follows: GAGVSQSPSNKVTEKGKDVELRCDPISGHTALYWYRQSLGQGLEFLIYFQGNSAPDKSGLPSDRFSAERTGGSVSTLTIQRTQQEDSAVYLCASSSIKVGTEAFFGQGTRLTVV.

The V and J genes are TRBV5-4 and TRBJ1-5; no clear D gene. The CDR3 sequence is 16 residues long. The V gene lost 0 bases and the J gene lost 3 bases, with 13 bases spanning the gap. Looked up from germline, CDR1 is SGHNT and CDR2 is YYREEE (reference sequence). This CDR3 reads CASSLGAPGDNQPQHF. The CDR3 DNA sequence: TGTGCCAGCAGCTTGGGGGCTCCAGGAGACAATCAGCCCCAGCATTTT.

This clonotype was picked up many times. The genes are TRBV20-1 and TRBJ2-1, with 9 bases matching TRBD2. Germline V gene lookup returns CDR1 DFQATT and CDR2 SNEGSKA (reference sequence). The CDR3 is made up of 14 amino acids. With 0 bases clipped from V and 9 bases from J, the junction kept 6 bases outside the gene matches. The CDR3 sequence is CSARDSGSYGEQFF. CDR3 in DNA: TGCAGTGCTAGAGATAGCGGGAGTTACGGTGAGCAGTTCTTC.

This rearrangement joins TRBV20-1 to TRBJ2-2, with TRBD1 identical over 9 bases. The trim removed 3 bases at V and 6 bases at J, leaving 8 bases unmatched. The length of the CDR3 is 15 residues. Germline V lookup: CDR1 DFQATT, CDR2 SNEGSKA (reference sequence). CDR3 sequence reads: CSASPGQGWAGELFF. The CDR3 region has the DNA TGCAGTGCTAGTCCAGGACAGGGGTGGGCCGGGGAGCTGTTTTTT.

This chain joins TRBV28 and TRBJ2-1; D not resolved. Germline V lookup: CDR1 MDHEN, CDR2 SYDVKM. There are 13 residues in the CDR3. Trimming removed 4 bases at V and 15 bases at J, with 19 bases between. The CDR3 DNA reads TGTGCCAGCAGTTCCTCCCGTCCCCCCAAAGGGTTCTTC. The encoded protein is CASSSSRPPKGFF.

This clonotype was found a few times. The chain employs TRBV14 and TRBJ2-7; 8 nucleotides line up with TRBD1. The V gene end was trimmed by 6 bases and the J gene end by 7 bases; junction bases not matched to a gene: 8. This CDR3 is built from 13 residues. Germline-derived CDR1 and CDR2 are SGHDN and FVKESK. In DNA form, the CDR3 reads TGTGCCAGCAGGTTTACAGGGGGGAGAGAGCAGTACTTC. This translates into CASRFTGGREQYF.

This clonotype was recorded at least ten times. CDR3 bases: TGCGCCAGCAGCTTAGGGGGCCAAACAGATACGCAGTATTTT. Translated: CASSLGGQTDTQYF. The chain recombines TRBV5-1 with TRBJ2-3; TRBD1 aligns across 7 bases. Trimming removed 2 bases from V and 3 bases from J; junction bases left unmatched: 3. Germline V lookup: CDR1 SGHRS, CDR2 YFSETQ. The CDR3 loop spans 14 amino acids.

The CDR3 sequence: CASSLKQGEKLFF. The CDR3 coding sequence is TGTGCCAGCAGCTTGAAACAGGGTGAAAAACTGTTTTTT. V gene TRBV7-9 combines with J gene TRBJ1-4, with D possibly matching TRBD1 (6 bases). Between the trimmed V and J ends, which lost 3 bases and 7 bases, there was a span of 9 bases. This CDR3 region has 13 residues. From germline, CDR1 is SEHNR and CDR2 FQNEAQ (reference sequence).

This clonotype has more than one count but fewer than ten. Here the CDR3 reads CASSSFPGADTEAFF. The DNA of the CDR3 is TGCGCCAGCAGCTCGTTTCCGGGGGCTGACACTGAAGCTTTCTTT. This chain connects TRBV5-1 to TRBJ1-1; D may be TRBD1 (6 bases). The CDR3 length is 15 residues. V shed 3 bases and J shed 3 bases, with 15 bases lying between them. Germline V gene sequence: CDR1 SGHRS, CDR2 YFSETQ.

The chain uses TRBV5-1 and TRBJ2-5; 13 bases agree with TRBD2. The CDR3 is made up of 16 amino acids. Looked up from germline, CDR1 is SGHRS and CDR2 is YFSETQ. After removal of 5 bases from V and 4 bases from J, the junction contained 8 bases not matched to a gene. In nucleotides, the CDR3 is TGCGCCAGCAGATCAGGACTAGCGGGAGTGGGAGAGACCCAGTACTTC. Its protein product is CASRSGLAGVGETQYF. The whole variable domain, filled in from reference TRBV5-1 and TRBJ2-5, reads KAGVTQTPRYLIKTRGQQVTLSCSPISGHRSVSWYQQTPGQGLQFLFEYFSETQRNKGNFPGRFSGRQFSNSRSEMNVSTLELGDSALYLCASRSGLAGVGETQYFGPGTRLLVL.

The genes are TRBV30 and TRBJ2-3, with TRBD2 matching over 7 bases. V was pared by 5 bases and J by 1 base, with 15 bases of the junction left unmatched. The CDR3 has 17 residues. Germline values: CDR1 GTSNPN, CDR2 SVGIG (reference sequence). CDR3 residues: CAWGSGVGAGRTDTQYF. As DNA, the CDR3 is TGTGCCTGGGGTTCTGGGGTGGGAGCGGGACGCACAGATACGCAGTATTTT.

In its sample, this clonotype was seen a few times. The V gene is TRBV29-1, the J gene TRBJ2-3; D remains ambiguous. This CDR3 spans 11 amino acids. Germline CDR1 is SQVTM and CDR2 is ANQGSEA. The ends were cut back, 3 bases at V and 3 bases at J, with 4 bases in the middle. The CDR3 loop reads CSVERTDTQYF. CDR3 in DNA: TGCAGCGTTGAGAGGACAGATACGCAGTATTTT.

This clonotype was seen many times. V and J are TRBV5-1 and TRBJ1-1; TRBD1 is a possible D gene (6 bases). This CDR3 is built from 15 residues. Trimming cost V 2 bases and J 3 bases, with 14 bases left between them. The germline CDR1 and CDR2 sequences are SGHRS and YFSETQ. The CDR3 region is CASSLEQGRHTEAFF. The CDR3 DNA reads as TGCGCCAGCAGCTTAGAACAGGGAAGACACACTGAAGCTTTCTTT.

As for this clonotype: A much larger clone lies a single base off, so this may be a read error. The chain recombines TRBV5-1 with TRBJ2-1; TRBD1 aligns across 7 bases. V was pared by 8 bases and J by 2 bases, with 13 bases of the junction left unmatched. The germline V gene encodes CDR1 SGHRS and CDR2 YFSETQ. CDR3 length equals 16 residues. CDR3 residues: CASDLITTGPYNEQFF. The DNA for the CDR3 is TGCGCCAGTGACCTGATAACGACAGGGCCCTACAATGAGCAGTTCTTC.

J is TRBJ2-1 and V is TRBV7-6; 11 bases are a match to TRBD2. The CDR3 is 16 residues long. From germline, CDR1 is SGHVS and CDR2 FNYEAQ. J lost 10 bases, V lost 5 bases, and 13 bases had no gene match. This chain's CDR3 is CASSPRGVAGGGEQFF. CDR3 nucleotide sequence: TGTGCCAGCAGCCCAAGAGGCGTAGCGGGAGGGGGGGAGCAGTTCTTC.

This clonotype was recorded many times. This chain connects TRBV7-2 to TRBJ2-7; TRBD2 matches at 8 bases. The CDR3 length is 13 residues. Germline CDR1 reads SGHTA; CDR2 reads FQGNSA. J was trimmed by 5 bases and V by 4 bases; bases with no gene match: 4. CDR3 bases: TGTGCCAGCAGCTATGCGGGGGGAAACGAGCAGTACTTC. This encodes CASSYAGGNEQYF.

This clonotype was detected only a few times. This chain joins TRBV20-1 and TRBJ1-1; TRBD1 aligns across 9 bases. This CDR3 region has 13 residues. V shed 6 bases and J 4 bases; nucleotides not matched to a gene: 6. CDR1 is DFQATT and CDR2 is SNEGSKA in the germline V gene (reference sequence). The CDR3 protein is CSAPGTGFTEAFF. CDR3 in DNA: TGCAGTGCCCCTGGGACAGGGTTCACTGAAGCTTTCTTT.

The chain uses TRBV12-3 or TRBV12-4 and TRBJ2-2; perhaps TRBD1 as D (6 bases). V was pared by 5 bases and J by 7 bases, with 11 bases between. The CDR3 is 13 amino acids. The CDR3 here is CASSLQGHGELFF. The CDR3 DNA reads TGTGCCAGCAGTCTACAGGGTCACGGGGAGCTGTTTTTT.

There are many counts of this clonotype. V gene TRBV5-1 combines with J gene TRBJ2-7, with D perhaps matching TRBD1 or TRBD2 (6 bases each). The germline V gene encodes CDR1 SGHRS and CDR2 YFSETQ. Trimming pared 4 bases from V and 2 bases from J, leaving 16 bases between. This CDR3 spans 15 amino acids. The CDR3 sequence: CASSILGGPTYEQYF. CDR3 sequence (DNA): TGCGCCAGCAGCATTCTTGGGGGGCCTACCTACGAGCAGTACTTC.

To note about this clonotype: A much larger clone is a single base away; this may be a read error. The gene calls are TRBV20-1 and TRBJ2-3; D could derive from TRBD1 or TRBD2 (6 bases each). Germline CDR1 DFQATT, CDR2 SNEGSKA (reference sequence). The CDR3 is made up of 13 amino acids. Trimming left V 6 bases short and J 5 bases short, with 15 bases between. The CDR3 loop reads CSAGGGTKDTQYF. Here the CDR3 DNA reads TGCAGTGCCGGAGGGGGGACCAAAGATACGCAGTATTTT.

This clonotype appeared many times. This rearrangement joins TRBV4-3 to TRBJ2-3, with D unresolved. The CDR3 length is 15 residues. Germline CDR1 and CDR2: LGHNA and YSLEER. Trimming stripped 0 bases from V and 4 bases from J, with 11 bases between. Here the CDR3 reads CASSQDFGPADTQYF. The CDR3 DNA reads TGCGCCAGCAGCCAAGATTTCGGGCCCGCAGATACGCAGTATTTT.

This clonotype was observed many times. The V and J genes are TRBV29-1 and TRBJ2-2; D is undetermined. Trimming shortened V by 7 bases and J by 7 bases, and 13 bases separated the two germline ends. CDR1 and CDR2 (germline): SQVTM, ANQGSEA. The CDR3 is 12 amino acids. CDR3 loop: CSAEWVHGELFF. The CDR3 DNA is TGCAGCGCCGAGTGGGTTCACGGGGAGCTGTTTTTT.

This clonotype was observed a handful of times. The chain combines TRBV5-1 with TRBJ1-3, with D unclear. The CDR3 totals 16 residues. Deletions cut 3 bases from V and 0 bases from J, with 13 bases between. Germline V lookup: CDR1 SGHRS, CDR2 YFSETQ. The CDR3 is CASSSSTTRSGNTIYF. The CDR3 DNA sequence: TGCGCCAGCAGCTCATCAACAACTCGCTCTGGAAACACCATATATTTT.

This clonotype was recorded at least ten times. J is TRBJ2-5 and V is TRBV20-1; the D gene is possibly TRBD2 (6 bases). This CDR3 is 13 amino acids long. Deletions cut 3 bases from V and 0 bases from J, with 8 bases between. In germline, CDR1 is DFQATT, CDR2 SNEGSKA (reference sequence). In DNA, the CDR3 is TGCAGTGCTAGGCGGGACTACCAAGAGACCCAGTACTTC. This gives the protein CSARRDYQETQYF.